The T cell receptor beta chain described here comes from a study of molecular identifiers for immune sequencing clone quantification. There are many counts of this clonotype. The V end was cut by 5 bases, the J end by 1 base, with 9 bases between. The germline CDR1 and CDR2 sequences are LNHDA and SQIVND (reference sequence). The CDR3 has 13 residues. Bulk TCR library preparation followed previously described methods with listed TCR primers. TCRdb ran MiXCR on the PCR reads and lists one entry per CDR3 protein. The sample contains about 300,000 distinct CDR3 sequences, over 20% of which appear only once.

The clonotype was recovered from a human donor in good health. Some libraries in this study had Jurkat cell RNA spiked in. Sequencing was done on a sample of naive CD8+ T cells from blood, with Jurkat cell RNA spiked in. Stated subset: FACS-sorted CD8+CD4-CCR7+CD45RA+ naive T cells. V gene TRBV19 combines with J gene TRBJ2-7; the D gene is possibly TRBD2 (5 bases). In DNA, the CDR3 is TGTGCCAGTAGTCGGACTGATTCCTACGAGCAGTACTTC. Protein sequence: CASSRTDSYEQYF.